This T cell receptor beta chain was captured in a study of HIV-infected patients and healthy controls. cDNA was made from 500 ng RNA using alpha and beta constant primers. Separate chain-specific third strand synthesis with multiplexing indices produced the alpha and beta libraries. TCRdb recomputed calls from the 5' RACE reads with MiXCR, one row per CDR3 protein. This sample carries 7,500 to 10,000 distinct CDR3 sequences, 6.5% to 9.5% of them seen once, and the ten largest clones take about 31%. In this sample, this clonotype turned up many times. Trimming took 1 base from V and 3 from J; bases not matched to a gene: 3. This CDR3 spans 14 amino acids. Germline V gene lookup returns CDR1 SQVTM and CDR2 ANQGSEA. Whole blood was used without fractionation, so all unsorted peripheral T cells were included.

This clonotype originated in an adult with HIV infection. The donor label of this sample is uncertain. This sample comprised blood, obtained before antiretroviral therapy. This rearrangement joins TRBV29-1 to TRBJ2-3; 8 bases match TRBD1. The CDR3, as DNA: TGCAGCGTTGAAGGACAGGGGTATACAGATACGCAGTATTTT. It is translated as CSVEGQGYTDTQYF.